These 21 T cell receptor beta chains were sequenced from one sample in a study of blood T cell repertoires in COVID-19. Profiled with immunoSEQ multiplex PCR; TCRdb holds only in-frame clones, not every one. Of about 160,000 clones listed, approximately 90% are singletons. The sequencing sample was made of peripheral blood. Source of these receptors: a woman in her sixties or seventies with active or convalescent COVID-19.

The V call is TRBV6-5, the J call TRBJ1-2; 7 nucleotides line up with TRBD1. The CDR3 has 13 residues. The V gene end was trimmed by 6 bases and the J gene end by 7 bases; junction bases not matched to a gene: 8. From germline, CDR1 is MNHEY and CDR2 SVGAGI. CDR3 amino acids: CASSQQGFVGYTF. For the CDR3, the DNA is TGTGCCAGCAGCCAACAGGGGTTTGTTGGCTACACCTTC.

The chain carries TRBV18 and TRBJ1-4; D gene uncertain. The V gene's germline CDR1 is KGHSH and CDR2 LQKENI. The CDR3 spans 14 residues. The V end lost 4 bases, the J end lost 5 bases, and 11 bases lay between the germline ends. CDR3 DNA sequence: TGTGCCAGCTCACGAGGGCGTGGGAATGAAAAACTGTTTTTT. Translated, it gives CASSRGRGNEKLFF.

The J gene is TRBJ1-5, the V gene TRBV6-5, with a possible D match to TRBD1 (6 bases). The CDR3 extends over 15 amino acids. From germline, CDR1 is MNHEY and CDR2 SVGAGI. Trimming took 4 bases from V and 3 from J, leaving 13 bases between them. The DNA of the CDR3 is TGTGCCAGCAGTTCTACAGGGTGGGACAATCAGCCCCAGCATTTT. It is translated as CASSSTGWDNQPQHF.

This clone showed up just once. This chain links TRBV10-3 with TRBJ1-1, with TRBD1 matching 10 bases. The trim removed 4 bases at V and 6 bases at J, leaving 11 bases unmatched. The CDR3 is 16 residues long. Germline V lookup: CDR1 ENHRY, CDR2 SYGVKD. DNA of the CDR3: TGTGCCATCAGTGTGTCGGACAGGGGGGCATTGGCTGAAGCTTTCTTT. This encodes CAISVSDRGALAEAFF.

DNA for the CDR3: TGCGCCAGCAGCCAGACAGGGGAGGGCACTGAAGCTTTCTTT. Translated: CASSQTGEGTEAFF. V is TRBV4-3 and J is TRBJ1-1; 8 bases map to TRBD1. This CDR3 is 14 amino acids long. Unmatched junction bases numbered 4, after V lost 3 bases and J lost 4 bases. CDR1 and CDR2 (germline): LGHNA, YSLEER.

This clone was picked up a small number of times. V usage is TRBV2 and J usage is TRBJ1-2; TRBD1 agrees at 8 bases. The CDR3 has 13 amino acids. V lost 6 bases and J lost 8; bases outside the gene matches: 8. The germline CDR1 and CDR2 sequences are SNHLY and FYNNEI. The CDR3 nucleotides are TGTGCCAGCAGACAGGGACAGGCGGAGGGCTACACCTTC. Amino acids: CASRQGQAEGYTF.

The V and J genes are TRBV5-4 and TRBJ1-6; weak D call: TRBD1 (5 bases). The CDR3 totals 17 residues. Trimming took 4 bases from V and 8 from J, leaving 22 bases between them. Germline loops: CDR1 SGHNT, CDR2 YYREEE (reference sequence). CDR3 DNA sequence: TGTGCCAGCAGCCGCGCGGGACGGACGGATTCCCATTCACCCCTCCACTTT. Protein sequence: CASSRAGRTDSHSPLHF.

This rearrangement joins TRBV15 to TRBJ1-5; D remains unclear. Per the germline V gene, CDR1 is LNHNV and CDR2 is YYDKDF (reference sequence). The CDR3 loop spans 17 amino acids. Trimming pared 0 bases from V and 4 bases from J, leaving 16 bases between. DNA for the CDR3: TGTGCCACCAGCAGAGATCCTGAGGGCCGGGGAAATCAGCCCCAGCATTTT. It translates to CATSRDPEGRGNQPQHF.

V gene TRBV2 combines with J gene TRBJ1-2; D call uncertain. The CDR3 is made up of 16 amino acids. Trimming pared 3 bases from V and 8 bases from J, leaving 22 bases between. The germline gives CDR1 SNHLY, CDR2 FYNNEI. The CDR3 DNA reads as TGTGCCAGCAGTGAGTCTTTGGCAGAACCATCTAGGGGCTACACCTTC. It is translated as CASSESLAEPSRGYTF. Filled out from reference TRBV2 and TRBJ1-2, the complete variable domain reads EPEVTQTPSHQVTQMGQEVILRCVPISNHLYFYWYRQILGQKVEFLVSFYNNEISEKSEIFDDQFSVERPDGSNFTLKIRSTKLEDSAMYFCASSESLAEPSRGYTFGSGTRLTVV.

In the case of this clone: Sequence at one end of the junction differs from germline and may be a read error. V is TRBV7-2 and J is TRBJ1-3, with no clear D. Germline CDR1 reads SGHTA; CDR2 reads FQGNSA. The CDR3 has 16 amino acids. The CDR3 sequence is CANSLVRGTSGNTIYF. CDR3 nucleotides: TGTGCCAACAGCTTAGTTCGGGGAACATCTGGAAACACCATATATTTT.

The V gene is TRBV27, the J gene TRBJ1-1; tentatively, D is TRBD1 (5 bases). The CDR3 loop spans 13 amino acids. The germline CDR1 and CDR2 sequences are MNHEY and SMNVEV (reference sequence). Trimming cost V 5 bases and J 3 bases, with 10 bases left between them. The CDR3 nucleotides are TGTGCCAGCAGTCATCCGGGGGACACTGAAGCTTTCTTT. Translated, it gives CASSHPGDTEAFF.

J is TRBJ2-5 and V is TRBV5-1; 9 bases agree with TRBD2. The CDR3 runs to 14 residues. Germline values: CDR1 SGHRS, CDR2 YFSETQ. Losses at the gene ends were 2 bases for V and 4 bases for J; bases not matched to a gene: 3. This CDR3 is CASSFDSGGETQYF. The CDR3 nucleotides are TGCGCCAGCAGCTTCGATAGCGGGGGAGAGACCCAGTACTTC.

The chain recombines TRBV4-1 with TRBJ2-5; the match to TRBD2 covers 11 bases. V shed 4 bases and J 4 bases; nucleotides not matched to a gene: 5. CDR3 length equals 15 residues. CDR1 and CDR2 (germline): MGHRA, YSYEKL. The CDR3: CASSLAGGPGETQYF. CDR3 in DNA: TGCGCCAGCAGCCTAGCGGGGGGGCCCGGAGAGACCCAGTACTTC.

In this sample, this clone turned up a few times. The CDR3 is CSVRTPRDSYEQYF. The CDR3 bases are TGCAGCGTGAGGACTCCGAGAGACTCCTACGAGCAGTACTTC. The rearrangement uses TRBV29-1 and TRBJ2-7, with a weak D call TRBD2 (5 bases). The CDR3 is 14 residues long. CDR1 SQVTM and CDR2 ANQGSEA come from the germline V gene. The ends were cut back, 6 bases at V and 0 bases at J, with 15 bases in the middle.

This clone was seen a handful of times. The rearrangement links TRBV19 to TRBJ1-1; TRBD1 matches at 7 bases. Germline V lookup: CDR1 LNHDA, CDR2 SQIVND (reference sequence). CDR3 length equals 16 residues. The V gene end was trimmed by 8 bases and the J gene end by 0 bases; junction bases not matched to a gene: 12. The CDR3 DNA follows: TGTGCCAGTGTTGCCGGGACAGTATTCATGAACACTGAAGCTTTCTTT. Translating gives CASVAGTVFMNTEAFF.

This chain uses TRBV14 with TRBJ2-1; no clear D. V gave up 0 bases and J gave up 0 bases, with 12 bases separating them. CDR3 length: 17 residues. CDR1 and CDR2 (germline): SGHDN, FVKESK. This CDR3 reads CASSQDIPWSSYNEQFF. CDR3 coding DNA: TGTGCCAGCAGCCAAGATATCCCGTGGAGCTCCTACAATGAGCAGTTCTTC.

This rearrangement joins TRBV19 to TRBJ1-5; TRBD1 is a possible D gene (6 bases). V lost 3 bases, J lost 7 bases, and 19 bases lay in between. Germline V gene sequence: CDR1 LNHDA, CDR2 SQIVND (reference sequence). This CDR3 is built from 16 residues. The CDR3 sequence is CASSMDLAGVGQPQHF. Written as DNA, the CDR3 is TGTGCCAGTAGTATGGACCTGGCAGGGGTCGGACAGCCCCAGCATTTT.

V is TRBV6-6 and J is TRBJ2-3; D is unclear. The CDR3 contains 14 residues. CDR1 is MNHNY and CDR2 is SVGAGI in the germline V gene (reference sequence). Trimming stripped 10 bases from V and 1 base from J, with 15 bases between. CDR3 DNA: TGTGCCACCACCCTACCCGCTGGCACAGATACGCAGTATTTT. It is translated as CATTLPAGTDTQYF.

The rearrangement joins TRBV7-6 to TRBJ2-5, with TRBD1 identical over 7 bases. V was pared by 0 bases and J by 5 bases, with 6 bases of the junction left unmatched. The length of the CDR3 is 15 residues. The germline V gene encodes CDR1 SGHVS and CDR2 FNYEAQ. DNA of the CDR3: TGTGCCAGCAGCTTAGCGACAGGGCTGGGGGAGACCCAGTACTTC. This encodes CASSLATGLGETQYF.

The chain's CDR3 is CASSPRESYGYTF. The DNA of the CDR3 is TGTGCCAGCAGCCCAAGGGAGTCCTATGGCTACACCTTC. The rearrangement links TRBV7-2 to TRBJ1-2, with unresolved D. Germline V gives CDR1 SGHTA, CDR2 FQGNSA. CDR3 length: 13 amino acids. V lost 5 bases to trimming and J lost 4 bases, with 11 bases between them. Complete variable domain (other parts from reference TRBV7-2 and TRBJ1-2): GAGVSQSPSNKVTEKGKDVELRCDPISGHTALYWYRQSLGQGLEFLIYFQGNSAPDKSGLPSDRFSAERTGGSVSTLTIQRTQQEDSAVYLCASSPRESYGYTFGSGTRLTVV.

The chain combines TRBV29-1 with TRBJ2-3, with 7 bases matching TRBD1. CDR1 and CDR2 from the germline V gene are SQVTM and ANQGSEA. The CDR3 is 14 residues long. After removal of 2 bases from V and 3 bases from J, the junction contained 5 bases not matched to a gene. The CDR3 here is CSVERQGITDTQYF. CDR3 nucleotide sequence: TGCAGCGTTGAACGACAGGGTATAACAGATACGCAGTATTTT.